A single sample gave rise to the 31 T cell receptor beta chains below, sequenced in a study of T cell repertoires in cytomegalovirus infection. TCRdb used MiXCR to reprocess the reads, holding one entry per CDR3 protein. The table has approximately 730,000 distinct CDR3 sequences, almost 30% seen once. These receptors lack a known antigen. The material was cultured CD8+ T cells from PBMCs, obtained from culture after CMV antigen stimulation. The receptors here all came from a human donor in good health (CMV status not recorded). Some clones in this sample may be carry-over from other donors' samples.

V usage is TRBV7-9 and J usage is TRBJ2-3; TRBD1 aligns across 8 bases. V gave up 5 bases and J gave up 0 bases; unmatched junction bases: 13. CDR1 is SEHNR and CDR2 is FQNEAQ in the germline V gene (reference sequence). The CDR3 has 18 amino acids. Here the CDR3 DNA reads TGTGCCAGCAGCGCAAACCTCGGACAGGGCACTAGCACAGATACGCAGTATTTT. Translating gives CASSANLGQGTSTDTQYF.

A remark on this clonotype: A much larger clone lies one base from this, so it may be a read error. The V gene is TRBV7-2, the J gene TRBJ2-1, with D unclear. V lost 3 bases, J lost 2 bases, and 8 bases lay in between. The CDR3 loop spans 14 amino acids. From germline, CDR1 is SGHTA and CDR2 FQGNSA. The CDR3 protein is CASSFGWPYNEQFF. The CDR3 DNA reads TGTGCCAGCAGCTTCGGGTGGCCCTACAATGAGCAGTTCTTC. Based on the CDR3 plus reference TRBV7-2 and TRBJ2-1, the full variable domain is GAGVSQSPSNKVTEKGKDVELRCDPISGHTALYWYRQSLGQGLEFLIYFQGNSAPDKSGLPSDRFSAERTGGSVSTLTIQRTQQEDSAVYLCASSFGWPYNEQFFGPGTRLTVL.

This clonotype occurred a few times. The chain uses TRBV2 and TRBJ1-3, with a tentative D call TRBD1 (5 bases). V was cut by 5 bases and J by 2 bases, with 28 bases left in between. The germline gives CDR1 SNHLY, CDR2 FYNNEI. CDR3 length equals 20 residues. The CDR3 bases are TGTGCCAGCAGTCAAAGGGCGGTCGCAAGTCAGGGACTCCCTGGAAACACCATATATTTT. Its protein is CASSQRAVASQGLPGNTIYF. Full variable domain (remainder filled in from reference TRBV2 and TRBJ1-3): EPEVTQTPSHQVTQMGQEVILRCVPISNHLYFYWYRQILGQKVEFLVSFYNNEISEKSEIFDDQFSVERPDGSNFTLKIRSTKLEDSAMYFCASSQRAVASQGLPGNTIYFGEGSWLTVV.

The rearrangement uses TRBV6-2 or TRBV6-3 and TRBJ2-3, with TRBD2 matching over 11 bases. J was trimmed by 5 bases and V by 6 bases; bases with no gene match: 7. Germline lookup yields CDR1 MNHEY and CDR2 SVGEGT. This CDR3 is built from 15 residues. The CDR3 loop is CASRRLAGRRDTQYF. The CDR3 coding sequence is TGTGCCAGCAGGCGACTAGCGGGGCGGCGAGATACGCAGTATTTT.

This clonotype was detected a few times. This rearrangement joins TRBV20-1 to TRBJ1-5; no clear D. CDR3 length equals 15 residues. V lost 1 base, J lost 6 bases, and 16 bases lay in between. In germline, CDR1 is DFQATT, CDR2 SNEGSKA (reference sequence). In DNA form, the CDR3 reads TGCAGTGCTAGAGTAATGGCCGCCAGTGGTCAGCCCCAGCATTTT. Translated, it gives CSARVMAASGQPQHF.

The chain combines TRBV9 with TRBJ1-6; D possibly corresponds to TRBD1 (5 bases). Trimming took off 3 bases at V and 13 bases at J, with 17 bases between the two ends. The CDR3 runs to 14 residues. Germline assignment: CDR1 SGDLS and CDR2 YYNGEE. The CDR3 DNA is TGTGCCAGCAGCGGGGACGATACGGGTCTGCCCCTCCACTTT. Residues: CASSGDDTGLPLHF.

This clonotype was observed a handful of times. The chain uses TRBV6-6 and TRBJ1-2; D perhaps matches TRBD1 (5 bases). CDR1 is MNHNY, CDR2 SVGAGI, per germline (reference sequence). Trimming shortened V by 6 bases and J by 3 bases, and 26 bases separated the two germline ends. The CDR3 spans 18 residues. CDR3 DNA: TGTGCCAGCAGATTACACTTGGACCGGGGCGGACCGTACTATGGCTACACCTTC. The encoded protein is CASRLHLDRGGPYYGYTF.

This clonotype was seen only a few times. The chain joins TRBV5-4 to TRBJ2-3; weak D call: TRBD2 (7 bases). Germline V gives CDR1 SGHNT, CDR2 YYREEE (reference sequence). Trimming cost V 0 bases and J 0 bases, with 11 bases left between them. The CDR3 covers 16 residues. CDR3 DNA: TGTGCCAGCAGCTTGGAGGCGGGGGCTAGCACAGATACGCAGTATTTT. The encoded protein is CASSLEAGASTDTQYF.

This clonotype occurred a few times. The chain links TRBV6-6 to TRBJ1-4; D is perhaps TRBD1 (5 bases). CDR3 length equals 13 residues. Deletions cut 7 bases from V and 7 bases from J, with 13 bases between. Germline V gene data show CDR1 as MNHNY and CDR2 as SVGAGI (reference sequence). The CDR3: CASTGGGSEKLFF. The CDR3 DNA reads TGTGCCAGCACCGGTGGGGGGAGTGAAAAACTGTTTTTT.

The CDR3 bases are TGTGCCAGCCTCGACAGCACTGAAGCTTTCTTT. Protein sequence: CASLDSTEAFF. This chain connects TRBV6-5 to TRBJ1-1, with a tentative D call TRBD1 (5 bases). The CDR3 spans 11 residues. V shed 8 bases and J shed 4 bases, with 8 bases lying between them. Germline V CDR1 and CDR2: MNHEY, SVGAGI.

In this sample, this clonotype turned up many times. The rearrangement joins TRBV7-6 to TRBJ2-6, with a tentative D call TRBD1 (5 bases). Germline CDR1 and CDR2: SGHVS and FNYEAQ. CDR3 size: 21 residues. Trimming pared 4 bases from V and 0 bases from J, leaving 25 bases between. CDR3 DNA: TGTGCCAGCAGCTCACTAACACAGGCGGTTATTTTAAGCTCTGGGGCCAACGTCCTGACTTTC. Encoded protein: CASSSLTQAVILSSGANVLTF.

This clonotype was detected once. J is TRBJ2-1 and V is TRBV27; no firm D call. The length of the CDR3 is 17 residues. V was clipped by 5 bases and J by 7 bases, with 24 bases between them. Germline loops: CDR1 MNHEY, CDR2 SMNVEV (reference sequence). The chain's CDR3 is CASSPTPLGAVQNEQFF. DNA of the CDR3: TGTGCCAGCAGTCCCACCCCCCTAGGTGCGGTACAAAATGAGCAGTTCTTC.

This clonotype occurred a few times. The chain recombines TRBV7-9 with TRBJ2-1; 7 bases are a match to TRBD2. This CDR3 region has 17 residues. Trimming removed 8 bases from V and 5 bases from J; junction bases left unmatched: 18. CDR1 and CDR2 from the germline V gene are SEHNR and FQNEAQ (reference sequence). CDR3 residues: CASRTPGEGDQHNEQFF. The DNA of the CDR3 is TGTGCCAGCCGTACCCCCGGGGAGGGAGATCAGCACAATGAGCAGTTCTTC.

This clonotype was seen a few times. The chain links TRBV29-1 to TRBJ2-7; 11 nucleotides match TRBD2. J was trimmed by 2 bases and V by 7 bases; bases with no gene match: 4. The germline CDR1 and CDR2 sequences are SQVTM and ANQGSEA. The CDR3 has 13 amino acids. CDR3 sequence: CSGTSGGPYEQYF. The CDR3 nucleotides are TGCAGCGGCACTAGCGGGGGACCCTACGAGCAGTACTTC.

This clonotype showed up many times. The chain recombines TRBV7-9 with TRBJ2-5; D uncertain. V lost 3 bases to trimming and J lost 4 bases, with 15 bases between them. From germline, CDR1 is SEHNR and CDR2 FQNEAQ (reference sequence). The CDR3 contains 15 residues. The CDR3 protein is CASSLLSNRLETQYF. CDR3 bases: TGTGCCAGCAGCTTGCTATCCAACAGACTAGAGACCCAGTACTTC.

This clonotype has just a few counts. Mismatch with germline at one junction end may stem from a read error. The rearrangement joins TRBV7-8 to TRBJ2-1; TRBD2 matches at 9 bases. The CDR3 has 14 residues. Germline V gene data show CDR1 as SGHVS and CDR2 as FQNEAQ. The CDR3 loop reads CASNLSGGPNEQFF. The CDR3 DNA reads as TGTGCCAGCAACTTAAGCGGGGGGCCCAATGAGCAGTTCTTC.

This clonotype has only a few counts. The CDR3 is CASSSTGTGDRGYTF. In DNA form, the CDR3 reads TGTGCCAGCAGCTCGACCGGGACAGGGGATCGCGGCTACACCTTC. The chain links TRBV7-9 to TRBJ1-2, with 10 bases aligning to TRBD1. Germline V lookup: CDR1 SEHNR, CDR2 FQNEAQ (reference sequence). The CDR3 runs 15 residues. V gave up 4 bases and J gave up 8 bases; unmatched junction bases: 10.

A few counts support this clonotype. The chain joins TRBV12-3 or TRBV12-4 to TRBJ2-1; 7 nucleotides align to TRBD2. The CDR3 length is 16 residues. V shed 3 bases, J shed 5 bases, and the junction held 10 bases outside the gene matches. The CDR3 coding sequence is TGTGCCAGCAGTTTGTCGTTTGGCGGGGGTAACAATGAGCAGTTCTTC. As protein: CASSLSFGGGNNEQFF.

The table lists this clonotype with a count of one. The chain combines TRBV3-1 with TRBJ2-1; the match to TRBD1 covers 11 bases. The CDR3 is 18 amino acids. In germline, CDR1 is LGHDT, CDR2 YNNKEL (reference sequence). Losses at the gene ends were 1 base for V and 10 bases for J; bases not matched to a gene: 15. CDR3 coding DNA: TGTGCCAGCAGCCAAGCGACTTCGCGGAGGACAGGGGGCTTAGAGCAGTTCTTC. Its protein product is CASSQATSRRTGGLEQFF.

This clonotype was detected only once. Written as DNA, the CDR3 is TGTGTCAGCAGCTTAAGCAGGGGGCACAACGAGCAGTACGTC. It yields the protein CVSSLSRGHNEQYV. The chain joins TRBV7-8 to TRBJ2-7; 8 nucleotides match TRBD1. Germline lookup yields CDR1 SGHVS and CDR2 FQNEAQ. The CDR3 totals 14 residues.

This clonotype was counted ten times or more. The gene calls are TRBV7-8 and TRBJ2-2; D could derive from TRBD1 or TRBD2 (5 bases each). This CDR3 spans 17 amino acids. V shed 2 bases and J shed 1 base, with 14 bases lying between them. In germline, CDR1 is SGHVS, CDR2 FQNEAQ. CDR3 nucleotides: TGTGCCAGCAGCTTAAGTCTCGGGACGCTGAACACCGGGGAGCTGTTTTTT. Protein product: CASSLSLGTLNTGELFF.

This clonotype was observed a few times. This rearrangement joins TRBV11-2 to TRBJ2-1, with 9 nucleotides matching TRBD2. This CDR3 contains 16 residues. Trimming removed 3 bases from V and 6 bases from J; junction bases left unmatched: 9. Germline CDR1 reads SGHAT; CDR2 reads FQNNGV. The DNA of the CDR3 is TGTGCCAGCAGCTTTCTTAGCGGGGGAACGGGCAATGAGCAGTTCTTC. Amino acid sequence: CASSFLSGGTGNEQFF.

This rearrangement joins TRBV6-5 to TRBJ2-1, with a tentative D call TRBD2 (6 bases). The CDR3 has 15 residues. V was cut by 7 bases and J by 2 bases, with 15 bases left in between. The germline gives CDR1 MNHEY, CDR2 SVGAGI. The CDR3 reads CASTPGSGPYNEQFF. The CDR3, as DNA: TGTGCCAGCACCCCAGGTAGCGGTCCCTACAATGAGCAGTTCTTC.

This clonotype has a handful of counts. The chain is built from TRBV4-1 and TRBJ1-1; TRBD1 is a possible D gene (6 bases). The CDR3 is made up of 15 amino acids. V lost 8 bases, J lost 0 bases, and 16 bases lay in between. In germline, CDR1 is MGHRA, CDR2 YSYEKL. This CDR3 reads CASAPRTALNTEAFF. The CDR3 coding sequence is TGCGCCAGCGCCCCGCGGACAGCGCTGAACACTGAAGCTTTCTTT.

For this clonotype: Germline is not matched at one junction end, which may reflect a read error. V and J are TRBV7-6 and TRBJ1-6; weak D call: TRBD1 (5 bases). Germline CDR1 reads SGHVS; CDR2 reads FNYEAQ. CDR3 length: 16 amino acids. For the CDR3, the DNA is TGTGTCAGCAGCTTAGAGTCCCGGGGCTCGTATTCACCCCTCCACTTT. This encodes CVSSLESRGSYSPLHF.

The CDR3 DNA sequence: TGTGCCAGCAGCCAAGAGAGGAGATCCCCTGGGAGAGTTTACAATGAGCAGTTCTTC. Its translation: CASSQERRSPGRVYNEQFF. The genes are TRBV3-1 and TRBJ2-1; D perhaps matches TRBD2 (5 bases). Looked up from germline, CDR1 is LGHDT and CDR2 is YNNKEL (reference sequence). CDR3 length: 19 amino acids. Trimming took 0 bases from V and 4 from J, leaving 22 bases between them.

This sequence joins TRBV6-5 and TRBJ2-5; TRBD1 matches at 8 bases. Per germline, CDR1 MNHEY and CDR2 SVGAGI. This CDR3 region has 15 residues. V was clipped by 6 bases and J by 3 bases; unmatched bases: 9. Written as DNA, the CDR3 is TGTGCCAGCAGACTTAGACAGGGGAGGAAAGAGACCCAGTACTTC. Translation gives CASRLRQGRKETQYF.

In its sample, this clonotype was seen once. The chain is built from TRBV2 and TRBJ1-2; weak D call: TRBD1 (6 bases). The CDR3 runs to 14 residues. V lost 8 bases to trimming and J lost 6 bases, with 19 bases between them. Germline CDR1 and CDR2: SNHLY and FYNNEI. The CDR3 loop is CASWDLGQLHGYTF. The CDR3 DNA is TGTGCCAGCTGGGACCTTGGACAGCTCCATGGCTACACCTTC.

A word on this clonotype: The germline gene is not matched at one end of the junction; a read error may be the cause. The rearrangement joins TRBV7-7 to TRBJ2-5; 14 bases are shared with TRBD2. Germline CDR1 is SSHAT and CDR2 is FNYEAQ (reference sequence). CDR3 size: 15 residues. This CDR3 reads CASSWTSGGMETQYF. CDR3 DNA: TGTGCTAGCAGCTGGACTAGCGGGGGGATGGAGACCCAGTACTTC.

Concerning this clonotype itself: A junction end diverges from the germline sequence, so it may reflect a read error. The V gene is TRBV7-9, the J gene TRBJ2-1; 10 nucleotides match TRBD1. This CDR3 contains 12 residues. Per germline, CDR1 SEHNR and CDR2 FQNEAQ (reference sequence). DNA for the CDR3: TGTGCCAGCAGCTCAGACAGGGGGCAGGAGGTCTTC. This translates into CASSSDRGQEVF.

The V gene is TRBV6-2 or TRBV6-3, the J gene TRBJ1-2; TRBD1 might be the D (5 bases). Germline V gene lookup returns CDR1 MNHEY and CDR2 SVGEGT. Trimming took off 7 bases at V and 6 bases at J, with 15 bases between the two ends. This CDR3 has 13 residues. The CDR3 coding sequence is TGTGCCAGCATTCAGGACAAAGGCCATGGCTACACCTTC. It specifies CASIQDKGHGYTF.